Each of the 9 T cell receptor beta chains below was sequenced from the same sample in a study of T and B cells in COVID-19 patients. Multiplex PCR with BIOMED2 TRB-A/B primer pools amplified TRB rearrangements. Via MiXCR, TCRdb re-called the multiplex PCR reads, giving one row per CDR3 protein. The sample carries around 21,000 distinct CDR3 sequences, more than 30% recorded once. Blood genomic DNA input for TRB amplification was roughly 250-550 ng. The specimen was blood. Receptors were obtained from a human donor who had recovered from COVID-19.

This clonotype is medium-sized by share. This sequence joins TRBV19 and TRBJ2-5, with TRBD2 matching 12 bases. The germline CDR1 and CDR2 sequences are LNHDA and SQIVND (reference sequence). J was trimmed by 3 bases and V by 5 bases; bases with no gene match: 4. CDR3 size: 15 residues. In nucleotides, the CDR3 is TGTGCCAGTAGTTCAGGACTAGCGGGGAAAGAGACCCAGTACTTC. This translates into CASSSGLAGKETQYF.

This clonotype was detected only a few times. This chain uses TRBV6-6 with TRBJ1-4, with TRBD1 as a possible D gene (5 bases). The ends were cut back, 10 bases at V and 10 bases at J, with 22 bases in the middle. The CDR3 extends over 14 amino acids. Per the germline V gene, CDR1 is MNHNY and CDR2 is SVGAGI (reference sequence). The CDR3 DNA reads as TGTGCCACCAGGATGGACCCTGGGGGGGGAAAACTGTTTTTT. Protein sequence: CATRMDPGGGKLFF.

This clonotype was seen many times. The chain couples TRBV18 to TRBJ2-1; 11 bases line up with TRBD2. The V gene's germline CDR1 is KGHSH and CDR2 LQKENI. With V trimmed by 3 bases and J by 4 bases, 5 bases remained unmatched. There are 16 residues in the CDR3. CDR3 in amino acids: CASSPSLAGGYNEQFF. CDR3 in DNA: TGTGCCAGCTCACCTTCCCTAGCGGGGGGATACAATGAGCAGTTCTTC.

There are a few counts of this clonotype. This rearrangement joins TRBV18 to TRBJ1-2; 8 bases line up with TRBD1. Germline trimming cut 3 bases from V and 4 bases from J; bases unmatched to any gene: 7. Germline CDR1 and CDR2: KGHSH and LQKENI. This CDR3 region has 15 residues. CDR3 protein: CASSPMGQAIYGYTF. The CDR3, as DNA: TGTGCCAGCTCACCGATGGGACAGGCTATCTATGGCTACACCTTC.

This clonotype was seen ten or more times. The chain carries TRBV27 and TRBJ2-1, with TRBD2 matching 9 bases. With V trimmed by 2 bases and J by 5 bases, 7 bases remained unmatched. The CDR3 is made up of 16 amino acids. Germline V lookup: CDR1 MNHEY, CDR2 SMNVEV (reference sequence). The CDR3: CASSLSGGLSNNEQFF. CDR3 sequence (DNA): TGTGCCAGCAGTTTAAGCGGGGGGCTAAGTAACAATGAGCAGTTCTTC.

This clonotype occurred many times. This rearrangement joins TRBV18 to TRBJ2-7; D is perhaps TRBD1 (6 bases). Per the germline V gene, CDR1 is KGHSH and CDR2 is LQKENI. Trimming removed 5 bases at V and 5 bases at J, with 13 bases between. This CDR3 contains 13 residues. The CDR3 sequence is CASSTQGIDEQYF. The CDR3, as DNA: TGTGCCAGCTCAACACAGGGTATAGACGAGCAGTACTTC.

The chain recombines TRBV27 with TRBJ1-3; no definite D call. Trimming took 6 bases from V and 3 from J, leaving 18 bases between them. CDR1 MNHEY and CDR2 SMNVEV come from the germline V gene (reference sequence). This CDR3 contains 16 residues. This CDR3 reads CASSRSGGVSGNTIYF. For the CDR3, the DNA is TGTGCCAGCAGCCGATCTGGCGGAGTAAGTGGAAACACCATATATTTT.

This clonotype was seen only a few times. The chain links TRBV5-1 to TRBJ2-1; a weak D match, TRBD1 (5 bases). Germline-derived CDR1 and CDR2 are SGHRS and YFSETQ. The CDR3 consists of 13 residues. The ends were cut back, 9 bases at V and 5 bases at J, with 15 bases in the middle. In nucleotides, the CDR3 is TGCGCCACCAGGGAAGGGAAAAACAATGAGCAGTTCTTC. Protein product: CATREGKNNEQFF.

V gene TRBV7-9 combines with J gene TRBJ2-7, with 7 bases that match TRBD1. After removal of 4 bases from V and 2 bases from J, the junction contained 14 bases not matched to a gene. This CDR3 is 17 amino acids long. The germline CDR1 and CDR2 sequences are SEHNR and FQNEAQ (reference sequence). CDR3 residues: CASSSPVPGQSPYEQYF. CDR3 nucleotides: TGTGCCAGCAGCTCTCCTGTGCCGGGACAGAGCCCCTACGAGCAGTACTTC.